The 8 T cell receptor beta chains below were found in one sample sequenced in a study of Graves' ophthalmopathy and Graves' hyperthyroidism. The TCR beta CDR3 regions underwent amplification from RNA transcripts. The first round was an RT-PCR with HTBI primers, and the second round was a multiplex PCR. TCRdb reprocessed the multiplex PCR reads via MiXCR and lists one record per CDR3 protein. The sample includes 350,000 or so distinct CDR3 sequences, roughly 16% of them seen just once. Sequencing was performed on peripheral blood. The source is an adult man with Graves' ophthalmopathy.

This clonotype has a handful of counts. The chain links TRBV4-1 to TRBJ1-3; D gene uncertain. The CDR3 sequence is 18 residues long. CDR1 and CDR2 (germline): MGHRA, YSYEKL. Trimming removed 5 bases at V and 0 bases at J, with 20 bases between. The CDR3 region is CASSSPPGSQSSGNTIYF. The CDR3 nucleotides read TGCGCCAGCAGCTCTCCCCCCGGCAGTCAGAGCTCTGGAAACACCATATATTTT.

This clonotype has a count of ten or more. CDR3 DNA: TGCAGTGCGGAAACAGGGGGCAGGAACTATGGCTACACCTTC. This sequence encodes CSAETGGRNYGYTF. The chain employs TRBV20-1 and TRBJ1-2; TRBD1 agrees at 9 bases. The germline CDR1 and CDR2 sequences are DFQATT and SNEGSKA (reference sequence). J was trimmed by 2 bases and V by 6 bases; bases with no gene match: 7. This CDR3 region has 14 residues.

For this clonotype: The junction departs from the called germline gene at one end, perhaps through a read error. The chain carries TRBV7-2 and TRBJ2-5, with 11 nucleotides matching TRBD1. The CDR3 loop spans 15 amino acids. CDR1 and CDR2 (germline): SGHTA, FQGNSA. CDR3 nucleotides: TGTGCCAGCAGCTTACACCGGGACAGGGGGGAGACTCAGTACTTC. It translates to CASSLHRDRGETQYF.

This clonotype was observed many times. V usage is TRBV11-2 and J usage is TRBJ2-5; 7 positions agree with TRBD1. V dropped 4 bases and J dropped 2; count of bases not matched to a gene: 7. The CDR3 covers 15 residues. Per germline, CDR1 SGHAT and CDR2 FQNNGV. CDR3 loop: CASSSYRDRQETQYF. In DNA form, the CDR3 reads TGTGCCAGCAGCTCTTACCGGGACAGACAAGAGACCCAGTACTTC.

This clonotype was counted many times. This rearrangement joins TRBV20-1 to TRBJ1-2; 7 nucleotides match TRBD1. The CDR3 spans 13 residues. V was clipped by 3 bases and J by 3 bases; unmatched bases: 4. Looked up from germline, CDR1 is DFQATT and CDR2 is SNEGSKA (reference sequence). CDR3 amino acids: CSARTGRDYGYTF. CDR3 coding DNA: TGCAGTGCTAGGACAGGGAGAGACTATGGCTACACCTTC.

This clonotype was counted at least ten times. The V and J genes are TRBV20-1 and TRBJ1-2, with D unresolved. This CDR3 comprises 12 residues. In germline, CDR1 is DFQATT, CDR2 SNEGSKA (reference sequence). The ends were cut back, 1 base at V and 4 bases at J, with 7 bases in the middle. This chain's CDR3 is CSARVGSYGYTF. CDR3 nucleotide sequence: TGCAGTGCTAGAGTCGGATCCTATGGCTACACCTTC.

On this clonotype itself: This could be a read error, since a much larger clone is one nucleotide away. The gene calls are TRBV5-1 and TRBJ1-1; TRBD1 is a possible D gene (6 bases). Trimming stripped 2 bases from V and 11 bases from J, with 25 bases between. The CDR3 has 16 residues. The V gene's germline CDR1 is SGHRS and CDR2 YFSETQ. DNA for the CDR3: TGCGCCAGCAGCTTAAGCGGCCGGGGGCGAAGGTATAGCGCTTTCTTT. This encodes CASSLSGRGRRYSAFF.

Ten or more counts support this clonotype. This chain joins TRBV4-1 and TRBJ1-5; D is unclear. CDR1 is MGHRA and CDR2 is YSYEKL in the germline V gene. V lost 0 bases to trimming and J lost 0 bases, with 9 bases between them. The CDR3 has 16 residues. The CDR3 region has the DNA TGCGCCAGCAGCCAAGATCCGCTAAATAGCAATCAGCCCCAGCATTTT. It yields the protein CASSQDPLNSNQPQHF.